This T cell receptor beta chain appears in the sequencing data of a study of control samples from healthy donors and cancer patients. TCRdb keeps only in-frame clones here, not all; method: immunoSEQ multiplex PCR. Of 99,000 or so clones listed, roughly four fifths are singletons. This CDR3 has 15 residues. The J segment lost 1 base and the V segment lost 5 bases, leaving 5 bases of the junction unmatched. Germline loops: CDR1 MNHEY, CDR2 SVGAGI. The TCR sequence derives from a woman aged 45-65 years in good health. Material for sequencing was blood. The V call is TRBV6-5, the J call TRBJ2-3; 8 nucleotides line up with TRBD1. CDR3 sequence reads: CASSPPGQGTDTQYF. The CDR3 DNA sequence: TGTGCCAGCAGTCCCCCGGGACAGGGCACAGATACGCAGTATTTT.